This T cell receptor (beta chain) came from a study of blood T cell repertoires in COVID-19. Study details: Samples representing acute and convalescent COVID-19 were sourced from the United States, Italy and Spain. PBMCs, B-cell-depleted T cells, or T cells provided the cDNA or gDNA that made up the material.

The CDR3 loop spans 15 amino acids. After removal of 6 bases from V and 0 bases from J, the junction contained 2 bases not matched to a gene. CDR1 MDHEN and CDR2 SYDVKM come from the germline V gene. Per the original data handling: For nucleated cells, counts were estimated from reference gene primer amplification. Generated by immunoSEQ multiplex PCR, the TCRdb table keeps only in-frame clones and is missing some. The V and J calls and the clone size are those of that table, but D and trimming were determined from the DNA. The sample lists around 40,000 clones, approximately 93% occurring once. The rearrangement links TRBV28 to TRBJ1-5, with TRBD1 matching over 10 bases. The specimen was peripheral blood. The clonotype was recovered from a human donor with active COVID-19. The donor label of this sample is uncertain. The CDR3 spells CASRGTGVSNQPQHF. The CDR3 DNA sequence: TGTGCCAGCAGAGGGACAGGGGTTAGCAATCAGCCCCAGCATTTT. Full variable domain (remainder filled in from reference TRBV28 and TRBJ1-5): DVKVTQSSRYLVKRTGEKVFLECVQDMDHENMFWYRQDPGLGLRLIYFSYDVKMKEKGDIPEGYSVSREKKERFSLILESASTNQTSMYLCASRGTGVSNQPQHFGDGTRLSIL.